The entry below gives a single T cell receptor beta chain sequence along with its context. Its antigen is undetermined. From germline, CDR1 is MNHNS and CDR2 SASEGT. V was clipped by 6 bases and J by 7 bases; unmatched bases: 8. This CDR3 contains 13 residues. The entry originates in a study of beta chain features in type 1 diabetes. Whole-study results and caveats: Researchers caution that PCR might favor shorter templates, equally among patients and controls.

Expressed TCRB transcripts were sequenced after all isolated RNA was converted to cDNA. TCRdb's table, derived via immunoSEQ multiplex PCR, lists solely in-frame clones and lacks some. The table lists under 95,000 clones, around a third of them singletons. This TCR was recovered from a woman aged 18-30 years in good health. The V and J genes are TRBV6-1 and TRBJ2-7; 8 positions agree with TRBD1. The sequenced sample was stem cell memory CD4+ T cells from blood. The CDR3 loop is CASSPDRVREQYF. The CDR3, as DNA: TGTGCCAGCAGCCCGGACAGGGTCCGAGAGCAGTACTTC.